One and the same sample provided the 10 T cell receptor beta chains below, sequenced in a study of T cell responses to AZD1222 COVID-19 vaccine. Libraries were prepared by immunoSEQ multiplex PCR; TCRdb keeps only in-frame clonotypes and omits some of them. The sample contains about 150,000 clones, about 87% of which appear only once. Specimen: peripheral blood, collected 28 days after the second AZD1222 dose. The source is an adult who received the AZD1222 COVID-19 vaccine.

The V gene is TRBV5-5, the J gene TRBJ1-5; D is ambiguous. CDR3 size: 13 residues. With 4 bases removed from V and 1 base from J, the gap between germline ends came to 6 bases. Looked up from germline, CDR1 is SGHKS and CDR2 is YYEKEE (reference sequence). CDR3 bases: TGTGCCAGCAGCCCGGACAGCAATCAGCCCCAGCATTTT. Encoded protein: CASSPDSNQPQHF.

V is TRBV27 and J is TRBJ1-3; TRBD1 matches at 9 bases. V dropped 6 bases and J dropped 2; count of bases not matched to a gene: 5. CDR3 length: 15 amino acids. Germline loops: CDR1 MNHEY, CDR2 SMNVEV (reference sequence). CDR3 residues: CASRLGQGTGNTIYF. DNA for the CDR3: TGTGCCAGCAGACTGGGACAGGGAACTGGAAACACCATATATTTT.

This sequence joins TRBV7-3 and TRBJ2-1; no reliable D call. The CDR3 extends over 11 amino acids. The V end lost 2 bases, the J end lost 9 bases, and 5 bases lay between the germline ends. Germline assignment: CDR1 SGHTA and CDR2 FQGTGA. CDR3 residues: CASSLGTEQFF. In nucleotides, the CDR3 is TGTGCCAGCAGCTTAGGCACTGAGCAGTTCTTC.

This clone was recorded a few times. The rearrangement uses TRBV6-5 and TRBJ2-7; D ambiguous. The CDR3 contains 15 residues. Germline V CDR1 and CDR2: MNHEY, SVGAGI. V dropped 3 bases and J dropped 2 bases, with 14 bases sitting between them. CDR3: CASSYWADLTYEQYF. In DNA, the CDR3 is TGTGCCAGCAGTTATTGGGCCGACCTAACCTACGAGCAGTACTTC.

The genes are TRBV3-1 (or the pseudogene TRBV3-2) and TRBJ2-3; TRBD1 matches 9 bases. The V gene's germline CDR1 is LGHDT and CDR2 YNNKEL (reference sequence). The ends lost 0 bases at V and 5 bases at J; junction bases unmatched: 12. The CDR3 totals 18 residues. Written as DNA, the CDR3 is TGTGCCAGCAGCCAAGATTACGGGGACAGGGAGTCGGTAGATACGCAGTATTTT. Translating it yields CASSQDYGDRESVDTQYF.

The chain uses TRBV28 and TRBJ1-4, with a tentative D call TRBD1 (5 bases). This CDR3 has 15 residues. Trimming took off 3 bases at V and 5 bases at J, with 13 bases between the two ends. Per the germline V gene, CDR1 is MDHEN and CDR2 is SYDVKM. CDR3 protein: CASSFRDHVNEKLFF. The CDR3 coding sequence is TGTGCCAGCAGTTTTCGGGACCACGTCAATGAAAAACTGTTTTTT.

The J gene is TRBJ2-7, the V gene TRBV5-1; D is perhaps TRBD2 (6 bases). Trimming took off 4 bases at V and 6 bases at J, with 17 bases between the two ends. The CDR3 runs to 14 residues. CDR1 SGHRS and CDR2 YFSETQ come from the germline V gene. The CDR3 DNA is TGCGCCAGCAGCCCCGGGAGTGGGTCGGGCGAGCAGTACTTC. Translated, it gives CASSPGSGSGEQYF. The variable domain in full, with the rest retrieved from reference TRBV5-1 and TRBJ2-7, is KAGVTQTPRYLIKTRGQQVTLSCSPISGHRSVSWYQQTPGQGLQFLFEYFSETQRNKGNFPGRFSGRQFSNSRSEMNVSTLELGDSALYLCASSPGSGSGEQYFGPGTRLTVT.

The chain couples TRBV19 to TRBJ1-6; D is perhaps TRBD1 (6 bases). The germline V gene encodes CDR1 LNHDA and CDR2 SQIVND (reference sequence). There are 15 residues in the CDR3. V lost 7 bases and J 9 bases, leaving 19 bases between the germline ends. The CDR3 DNA follows: TGTGCCAGTACCTACGGACAGAATTCAGGTTCACCCCTCCACTTT. This codes for CASTYGQNSGSPLHF.

J is TRBJ2-4 and V is TRBV19, with D unclear. The CDR3 totals 16 residues. V lost 3 bases, J lost 0 bases, and 12 bases lay in between. The germline V gene encodes CDR1 LNHDA and CDR2 SQIVND (reference sequence). CDR3 DNA: TGTGCCAGTAGTATCCCTCCCAAGGGAGCCAAAAACATTCAGTACTTC. Protein sequence: CASSIPPKGAKNIQYF.

The chain carries TRBV7-9 and TRBJ1-3, with TRBD1 identical over 9 bases. V shed 5 bases, J shed 1 base, and the junction held 3 bases outside the gene matches. The germline V gene has CDR1 SEHNR and CDR2 FQNEAQ (reference sequence). The CDR3 runs 15 residues. This chain's CDR3 is CASSPQGASGNTIYF. DNA of the CDR3: TGTGCCAGCAGCCCACAGGGGGCATCTGGAAACACCATATATTTT.